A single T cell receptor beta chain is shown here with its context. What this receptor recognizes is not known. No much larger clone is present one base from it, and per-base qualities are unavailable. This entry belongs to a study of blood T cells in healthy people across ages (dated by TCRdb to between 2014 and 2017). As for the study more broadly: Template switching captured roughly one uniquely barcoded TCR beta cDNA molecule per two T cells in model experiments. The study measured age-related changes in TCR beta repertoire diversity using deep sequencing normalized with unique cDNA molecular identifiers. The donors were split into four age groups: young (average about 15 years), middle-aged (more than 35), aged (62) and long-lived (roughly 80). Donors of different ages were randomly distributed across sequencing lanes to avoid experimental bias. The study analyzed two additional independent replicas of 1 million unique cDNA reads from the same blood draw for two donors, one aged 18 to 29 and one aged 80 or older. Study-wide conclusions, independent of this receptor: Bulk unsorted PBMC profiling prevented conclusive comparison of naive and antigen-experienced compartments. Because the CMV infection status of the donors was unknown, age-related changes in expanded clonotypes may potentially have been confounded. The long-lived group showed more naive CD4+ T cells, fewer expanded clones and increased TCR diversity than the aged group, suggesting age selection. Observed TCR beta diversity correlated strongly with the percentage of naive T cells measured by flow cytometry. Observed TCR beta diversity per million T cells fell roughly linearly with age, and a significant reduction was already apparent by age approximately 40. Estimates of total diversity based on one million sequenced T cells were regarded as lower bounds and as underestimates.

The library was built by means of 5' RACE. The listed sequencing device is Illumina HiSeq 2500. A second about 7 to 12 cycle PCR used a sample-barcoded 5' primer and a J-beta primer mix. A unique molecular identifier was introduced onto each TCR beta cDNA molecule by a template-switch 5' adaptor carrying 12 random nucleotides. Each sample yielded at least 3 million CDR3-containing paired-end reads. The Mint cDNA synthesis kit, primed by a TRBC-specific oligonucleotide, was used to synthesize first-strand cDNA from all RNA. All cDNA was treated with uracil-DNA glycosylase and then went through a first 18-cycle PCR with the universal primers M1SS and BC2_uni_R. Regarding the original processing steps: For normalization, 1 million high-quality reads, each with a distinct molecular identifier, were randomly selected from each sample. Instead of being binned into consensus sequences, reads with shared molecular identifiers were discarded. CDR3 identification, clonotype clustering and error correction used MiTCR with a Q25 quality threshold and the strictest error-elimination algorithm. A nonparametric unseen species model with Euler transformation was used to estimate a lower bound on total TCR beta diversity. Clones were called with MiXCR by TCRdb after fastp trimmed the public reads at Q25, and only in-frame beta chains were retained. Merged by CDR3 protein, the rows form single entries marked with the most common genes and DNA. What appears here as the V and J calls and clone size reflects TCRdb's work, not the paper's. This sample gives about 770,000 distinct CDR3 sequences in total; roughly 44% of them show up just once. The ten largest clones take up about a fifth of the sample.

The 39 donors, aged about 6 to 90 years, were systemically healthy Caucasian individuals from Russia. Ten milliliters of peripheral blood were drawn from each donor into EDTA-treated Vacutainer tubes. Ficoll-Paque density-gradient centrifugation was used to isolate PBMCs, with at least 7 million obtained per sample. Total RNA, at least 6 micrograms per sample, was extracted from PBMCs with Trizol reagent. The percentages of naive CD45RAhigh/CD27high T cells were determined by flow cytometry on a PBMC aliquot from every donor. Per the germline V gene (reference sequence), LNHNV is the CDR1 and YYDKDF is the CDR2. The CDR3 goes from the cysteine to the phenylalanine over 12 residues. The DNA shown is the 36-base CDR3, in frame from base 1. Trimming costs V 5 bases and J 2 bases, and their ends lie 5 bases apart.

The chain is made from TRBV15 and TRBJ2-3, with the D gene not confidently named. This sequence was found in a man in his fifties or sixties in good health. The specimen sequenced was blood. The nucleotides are TGTGCCACCAGCCCGAACACAGATACGCAGTATTTT. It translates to CATSPNTDTQYF.